The sample holds a few counts of the clone carrying this TCR beta chain. The antigen is not known. cDNA prepared by RNA extraction and subsequent reverse transcription served as the template for sequencing. The repertoire was sequenced with immunoSEQ multiplex PCR; TCRdb's copy has only in-frame clones and lacks some. The repertoire consists of fewer than 40,000 clones, with roughly 60% occurring once and the leading ten covering 15% to 20%. The data derive from a study of CD8+ T cells in alopecia areata. The study, taken as a whole, reports: Sequencing of scalp samples also includes resident alphabeta T cells from normal skin. Higher clonality was seen in lesional scalp than in normal scalp, especially in alopecia totalis/universalis. Between patients, shared TCR sequences were less clear than in mice. This was possibly due in part to HLA diversity in the patient population.

Alopecia areata patients gave lesional scalp punch biopsies and peripheral blood samples. This CDR3 contains 15 residues. The germline V gene has CDR1 SQVTM and CDR2 ANQGSEA. V gave up 7 bases and J gave up 7 bases; unmatched junction bases: 14. What was sequenced was NKG2D-high CD8+ T cells sorted from blood. The TCR was taken from a human donor with alopecia areata. The chain uses TRBV29-1 and TRBJ1-2, with TRBD1 matching over 11 bases. The chain's CDR3 is CSAPGQGDDAGGYTF. The CDR3 DNA follows: TGCAGCGCCCCGGGACAGGGGGACGACGCTGGTGGCTACACCTTC.